These 30 T cell receptor beta chains share one sample of origin, sequenced in a study of shared clonotypes between healthy human individuals. The protocol was immunoSEQ multiplex PCR, while the TCRdb copy is restricted to in-frame clones and leaves out a portion. The table has roughly 2,500,000 clones, roughly 93% seen once; the top ten hold 0.36%. Sequencing was carried out using naive CD4+ T cells from PBMCs. As to subset: CD45RA+ positively selected. The origin of the receptors is a man between 18 and 35 years old in good health. Some clones in this sample may be carry-over from other donors' samples.

Regarding this clone: This sample includes further DNA sequences coding for the same CDR3. This sequence joins TRBV11-2 and TRBJ2-3; no clear D. The CDR3 has 14 amino acids. CDR1 and CDR2 (germline): SGHAT, FQNNGV. Trimming left V 0 bases short and J 1 base short, with 5 bases between. CDR3 in amino acids: CASSLDRGTDTQYF. The CDR3 bases are TGTGCCAGCAGCTTAGATCGGGGCACAGATACGCAGTATTTT. Full variable domain (remainder filled in from reference TRBV11-2 and TRBJ2-3): EAGVAQSPRYKIIEKRQSVAFWCNPISGHATLYWYQQILGQGPKLLIQFQNNGVVDDSQLPKDRFSAERLKGVDSTLKIQPAKLEDSAVYLCASSLDRGTDTQYFGPGTRLTVL.

The chain carries TRBV2 and TRBJ2-7; the D is unclear. Trimming stripped 4 bases from V and 0 bases from J, with 10 bases between. Germline loops: CDR1 SNHLY, CDR2 FYNNEI. CDR3 length: 14 amino acids. The CDR3: CASSVEPPSYEQYF. Written as DNA, the CDR3 is TGTGCCAGCAGTGTGGAACCCCCCTCCTACGAGCAGTACTTC.

The chain couples TRBV6-1 to TRBJ1-3; TRBD1 matches at 7 bases. CDR1 is MNHNS, CDR2 SASEGT, per germline. This CDR3 is 17 amino acids long. V shed 1 base, J shed 2 bases, and the junction held 8 bases outside the gene matches. CDR3 nucleotide sequence: TGTGCCAGCAGTGAAGTAGGGACAGAGCTAACTGGAAACACCATATATTTT. Its translation: CASSEVGTELTGNTIYF.

The J gene is TRBJ2-1, the V gene TRBV7-2, with D unresolved. V dropped 0 bases and J dropped 7 bases, with 13 bases sitting between them. The germline V gene encodes CDR1 SGHTA and CDR2 FQGNSA. There are 15 residues in the CDR3. The CDR3 sequence is CASSLAVHPRNEQFF. CDR3 coding DNA: TGTGCCAGCAGCTTAGCTGTTCACCCCCGAAATGAGCAGTTCTTC.

The chain employs TRBV29-1 and TRBJ2-7, with 14 bases matching TRBD2. Germline V CDR1 and CDR2: SQVTM, ANQGSEA. V shed 8 bases, J shed 2 bases, and the junction held 8 bases outside the gene matches. The CDR3 contains 15 residues. CDR3 coding DNA: TGCAGCACCTCCGGGACTAGCGGGGGAACCTACGAGCAGTACTTC. This gives the protein CSTSGTSGGTYEQYF.

The rearrangement links TRBV6-6 to TRBJ2-7; D perhaps matches TRBD2 (6 bases). With 3 bases removed from V and 6 bases from J, the gap between germline ends came to 15 bases. CDR1 MNHNY and CDR2 SVGAGI come from the germline V gene (reference sequence). The CDR3 extends over 14 amino acids. In DNA form, the CDR3 reads TGTGCCAGCAGTTATGCATCGGGGGTCCGCGAGCAGTACTTC. Amino acids: CASSYASGVREQYF.

V usage is TRBV2 and J usage is TRBJ1-1; TRBD1 agrees at 7 bases. With V trimmed by 6 bases and J by 5 bases, 12 bases remained unmatched. Germline V gene sequence: CDR1 SNHLY, CDR2 FYNNEI. The CDR3 sequence is 15 residues long. In nucleotides, the CDR3 is TGTGCCAGCAGGAGGGACCCTCCACAGGGGACTGAAGCTTTCTTT. This codes for CASRRDPPQGTEAFF.

This chain joins TRBV5-1 and TRBJ2-3; the D is unclear. Germline V gene lookup returns CDR1 SGHRS and CDR2 YFSETQ. The CDR3 loop spans 14 amino acids. Trimming took off 0 bases at V and 5 bases at J, with 10 bases between the two ends. For the CDR3, the DNA is TGCGCCAGCAGCTTGGGTCCGTTGGGAGATACGCAGTATTTT. Encoded protein: CASSLGPLGDTQYF.

V usage is TRBV6-1 and J usage is TRBJ2-4, with 8 positions matching TRBD1. In germline, CDR1 is MNHNS, CDR2 SASEGT. V lost 6 bases, J lost 5 bases, and 9 bases stayed unmatched. CDR3 size: 15 residues. In DNA, the CDR3 is TGTGCCAGCAGCCTCGGACAGGGAATGGAAAACATTCAGTACTTC. Translating gives CASSLGQGMENIQYF.

The rearrangement links TRBV27 to TRBJ2-1, with D perhaps being TRBD1 or TRBD2 (5 bases each). The germline CDR1 and CDR2 sequences are MNHEY and SMNVEV (reference sequence). The CDR3 loop spans 14 amino acids. V gave up 3 bases and J gave up 12 bases, with 18 bases separating them. The CDR3 reads CASSFKFTGTGQFF. Written as DNA, the CDR3 is TGTGCCAGCAGTTTCAAATTTACCGGGACGGGGCAGTTCTTC.

The gene calls are TRBV6-1 and TRBJ1-2; tentative D call: TRBD1 (5 bases). V shed 1 base and J shed 4 bases, with 10 bases lying between them. Germline lookup yields CDR1 MNHNS and CDR2 SASEGT. The CDR3 covers 14 residues. The CDR3 region is CASSEVGGTYGYTF. As DNA, the CDR3 is TGTGCCAGCAGTGAAGTTGGAGGGACCTATGGCTACACCTTC.

This chain connects TRBV11-2 to TRBJ2-7; 7 positions agree with TRBD2. The CDR3 covers 11 residues. Germline V gene lookup returns CDR1 SGHAT and CDR2 FQNNGV. The V and J ends lost 5 bases and 10 bases, in that order; junction bases with no gene match: 5. DNA of the CDR3: TGTGCCAGCAGCATGGGACTACCACAGTACTTC. Its translation: CASSMGLPQYF.

Concerning this clone: At the DNA level, this CDR3 is encoded by other sequences in the same sample as well. This chain links TRBV5-1 with TRBJ1-1, with TRBD1 as a possible D gene (6 bases). V shed 4 bases and J shed 8 bases, with 12 bases lying between them. There are 12 residues in the CDR3. Germline loops: CDR1 SGHRS, CDR2 YFSETQ. The CDR3 nucleotides are TGCGCCAGCAGCCCGGACAGAACCGAAGCTTTCTTT. It encodes CASSPDRTEAFF.

The chain links TRBV5-4 to TRBJ2-3; 11 bases align to TRBD2. The CDR3 has 19 residues. Germline trimming cut 3 bases from V and 0 bases from J; bases unmatched to any gene: 12. From germline, CDR1 is SGHNT and CDR2 YYREEE (reference sequence). CDR3 region: CASSSPGTSGVPSTDTQYF. CDR3 DNA: TGTGCCAGCAGCTCCCCCGGGACTAGCGGAGTTCCTAGCACAGATACGCAGTATTTT.

The chain has TRBV15 and TRBJ1-2; D may be TRBD1 (6 bases). CDR3 length equals 14 residues. The V gene lost 3 bases and the J gene lost 5 bases, with 13 bases spanning the gap. CDR1 is LNHNV and CDR2 is YYDKDF in the germline V gene (reference sequence). The CDR3 reads CATSSDDRRYGYTF. The CDR3 DNA reads as TGTGCCACCAGCAGTGACGACAGGCGGTATGGCTACACCTTC.

The chain carries TRBV6-5 and TRBJ2-7; D remains ambiguous. CDR1 and CDR2 from the germline V gene are MNHEY and SVGAGI. Trimming stripped 6 bases from V and 6 bases from J, with 12 bases between. CDR3 length: 12 residues. CDR3 in amino acids: CASSLSFGEQYF. The DNA for the CDR3 is TGTGCCAGCAGCCTTTCCTTTGGCGAGCAGTACTTC.

The genes are TRBV5-1 and TRBJ2-2; TRBD1 might be the D (6 bases). Germline V gives CDR1 SGHRS, CDR2 YFSETQ. The length of the CDR3 is 16 residues. V was pared by 1 base and J by 3 bases, with 13 bases between. In DNA form, the CDR3 reads TGCGCCAGCAGCTTGTTACAGGGCCCGTACACCGGGGAGCTGTTTTTT. Translation gives CASSLLQGPYTGELFF.

The chain recombines TRBV5-1 with TRBJ1-1, with 10 bases matching TRBD1. The CDR3 has 16 amino acids. V shed 3 bases, J shed 4 bases, and the junction held 9 bases outside the gene matches. Germline V gives CDR1 SGHRS, CDR2 YFSETQ. This chain's CDR3 is CASSSYGDRGTTEAFF. The CDR3 bases are TGCGCCAGCAGCTCGTACGGGGACAGGGGTACCACTGAAGCTTTCTTT.

This chain links TRBV7-9 with TRBJ2-1; no definite D call. CDR1 SEHNR and CDR2 FQNEAQ come from the germline V gene (reference sequence). The CDR3 is made up of 11 amino acids. V lost 5 bases, J lost 8 bases, and 7 bases lay in between. CDR3 nucleotide sequence: TGTGCCAGCAGCCCCGTAGATGAGCAGTTCTTC. Amino acid sequence: CASSPVDEQFF.

The J gene is TRBJ2-7, the V gene TRBV6-1, with 9 positions matching TRBD1. The CDR3 runs to 14 residues. The J segment lost 4 bases and the V segment lost 8 bases, leaving 9 bases of the junction unmatched. Germline V lookup: CDR1 MNHNS, CDR2 SASEGT. The CDR3 sequence is CASLTDRGGYEQYF. Here the CDR3 DNA reads TGTGCCAGCCTTACGGACAGGGGAGGGTACGAGCAGTACTTC.

Concerning this clone itself: Compared with germline, one end of the junction differs, possibly owing to a read error. This chain connects TRBV15 to TRBJ2-1, with TRBD2 matching 9 bases. This CDR3 has 12 residues. Germline V gives CDR1 LNHNV, CDR2 YYDKDF (reference sequence). CDR3 residues: CATSRDKGLAIF. CDR3 bases: TGTGCCACCAGCAGAGATAAGGGACTAGCTATCTTC. The full variable domain, with the rest looked up from reference TRBV15 and TRBJ2-1, is DAMVIQNPRYQVTQFGKPVTLSCSQTLNHNVMYWYQQKSSQAPKLLFHYYDKDFNNEADTPDNFQSRRPNTSFCFLDIRSPGLGDTAMYLCATSRDKGLAIFGPGTRLTVL.

The rearrangement joins TRBV7-2 to TRBJ2-7; 13 nucleotides match TRBD2. J gave up 5 bases and V 0 bases, and 7 bases lay outside the gene matches. This CDR3 region has 17 residues. The V gene's germline CDR1 is SGHTA and CDR2 FQGNSA. The CDR3 bases are TGTGCCAGCAGCTTAGCCTTTGGACTAGCGGGAGATAACGAGCAGTACTTC. Amino acid sequence: CASSLAFGLAGDNEQYF. Full variable domain (missing parts from reference TRBV7-2 and TRBJ2-7): GAGVSQSPSNKVTEKGKDVELRCDPISGHTALYWYRQSLGQGLEFLIYFQGNSAPDKSGLPSDRFSAERTGGSVSTLTIQRTQQEDSAVYLCASSLAFGLAGDNEQYFGPGTRLTVT.

The chain is built from TRBV28 and TRBJ2-5; tentatively, D is TRBD2 (5 bases). The V gene's germline CDR1 is MDHEN and CDR2 SYDVKM. V was pared by 2 bases and J by 5 bases, with 9 bases between. The CDR3 has 13 residues. CDR3: CASSLKREETQYF. CDR3 DNA sequence: TGTGCCAGCAGTTTAAAGAGGGAGGAGACCCAGTACTTC.

V and J are TRBV5-1 and TRBJ2-6; the D is unclear. V lost 4 bases and J lost 1, with 6 bases in between. Germline V lookup: CDR1 SGHRS, CDR2 YFSETQ. CDR3 length: 14 residues. DNA for the CDR3: TGCGCCAGCAGCGGGGATTCTGGGGCCAACGTCCTGACTTTC. As protein: CASSGDSGANVLTF.

The genes are TRBV25-1 and TRBJ1-2, with D tentatively TRBD1 (5 bases). Per the germline V gene, CDR1 is MGHDK and CDR2 is SYGVNS. Trimming left V 5 bases short and J 10 bases short, with 20 bases between. There are 14 residues in the CDR3. The CDR3 DNA follows: TGTGCCAGCAGTAACATTCGGGACGGTCATTTCTACACCTTC. It specifies CASSNIRDGHFYTF.

The chain employs TRBV28 and TRBJ2-1; D unclear. The V gene lost 6 bases and the J gene lost 4 bases, with 7 bases spanning the gap. The CDR3 sequence is 12 residues long. Germline assignment: CDR1 MDHEN and CDR2 SYDVKM. The CDR3 DNA is TGTGCCAGCAGCTTACAATACAATGAGCAGTTCTTC. Translating gives CASSLQYNEQFF.

The rearrangement uses TRBV30 and TRBJ1-2; D is unclear. In germline, CDR1 is GTSNPN, CDR2 SVGIG (reference sequence). The CDR3 extends over 13 amino acids. Trimming left V 3 bases short and J 8 bases short, with 16 bases between. The CDR3 is CAWSLTRSEGYTF. The CDR3 nucleotides are TGTGCCTGGAGCCTTACCAGGTCGGAGGGCTACACCTTC.

The genes are TRBV18 and TRBJ1-2; D remains ambiguous. Trimming took off 2 bases at V and 2 bases at J, with 12 bases between the two ends. This CDR3 is built from 15 residues. Germline CDR1 reads KGHSH; CDR2 reads LQKENI. The chain's CDR3 is CASSPSVQGNYGYTF. CDR3 bases: TGTGCCAGCTCACCATCGGTCCAAGGAAACTATGGCTACACCTTC.

The rearrangement joins TRBV5-5 to TRBJ2-3, with 11 bases aligning to TRBD2. The CDR3 is 15 amino acids. The germline V gene has CDR1 SGHKS and CDR2 YYEKEE (reference sequence). J lost 6 bases, V lost 7 bases, and 10 bases had no gene match. The CDR3 reads CASAIVAGGGDTQYF. In DNA form, the CDR3 reads TGTGCCAGCGCAATTGTAGCGGGAGGGGGCGATACGCAGTATTTT. The full variable domain, its missing parts supplied by reference TRBV5-5 and TRBJ2-3, is DAGVTQSPTHLIKTRGQQVTLRCSPISGHKSVSWYQQVLGQGPQFIFQYYEKEERGRGNFPDRFSARQFPNYSSELNVNALLLGDSALYLCASAIVAGGGDTQYFGPGTRLTVL.

V gene TRBV11-2 combines with J gene TRBJ1-1; D remains ambiguous. Per the germline V gene, CDR1 is SGHAT and CDR2 is FQNNGV. This CDR3 spans 14 amino acids. V was pared by 2 bases and J by 3 bases, with 10 bases between. CDR3 in DNA: TGTGCCAGCAGCTTAACCGTTAAGGACACTGAAGCTTTCTTT. Translating gives CASSLTVKDTEAFF.